Below, one T cell receptor (beta chain) is given with its context. As yet, its antigen is unknown. The junction departs from germline at one end; a sequencing error may be responsible. The CDR3 is 14 residues long. Looked up from germline, CDR1 is SQVTM and CDR2 is ANQGSEA. These data originate in a study of cytomegalovirus exposure and HLA in healthy donors. Study-level results: In an earlier analysis, about 87% or about 30%: the productive usage of most TCR beta V segments.

Both 60 Vbeta primers and 13 Jbeta primers went into the PCR. The assay was immunoSEQ multiplex PCR, and TCRdb's table has in-frame clones only and misses some. This table has some 190,000 clones, more than 60% appearing once. The sequence was collected from a woman in her thirties in good health and CMV-seropositive. Material for sequencing was PBMCs. The chain employs TRBV29-1 and TRBJ1-1; a weak D match, TRBD1 (6 bases). The CDR3 DNA reads as TGCAGCGTTGATAGGGGGAGAGGGAGCACTAAAGCTTTCTTT. It encodes CSVDRGRGSTKAFF.